Shown below are 28 T cell receptor beta chains from a single sample sequenced in a study of T cells in Graves' hyperthyroidism and ophthalmopathy. Authors of the study amplified TCR beta CDR3 regions from RNA transcripts. A first-round RT-PCR of the TCR CDR3 used the HTBI primer set. Each CDR3 protein gets one entry after TCRdb re-called the multiplex PCR reads with MiXCR. The repertoire consists of about 200,000 distinct CDR3 sequences, with about 17% occurring once and the leading ten covering roughly 44%. Material for sequencing was blood. Receptor source: a man aged 40-49 years with Graves' hyperthyroidism.

There are many counts of this clonotype. This chain connects TRBV11-2 to TRBJ2-2; D may be TRBD1 (5 bases). The CDR3 loop spans 15 amino acids. Trimming removed 1 base at V and 1 base at J, with 7 bases between. Germline V gene sequence: CDR1 SGHAT, CDR2 FQNNGV. CDR3 amino acids: CASSLVGQNTGELFF. The CDR3 region has the DNA TGTGCCAGCAGCTTAGTTGGACAGAACACCGGGGAGCTGTTTTTT.

This clonotype was detected ten times or more. The J gene is TRBJ2-2, the V gene TRBV7-2; weak D call: TRBD2 (6 bases). CDR1 SGHTA and CDR2 FQGNSA come from the germline V gene. This CDR3 has 12 amino acids. V lost 3 bases, J lost 10 bases, and 9 bases lay in between. The CDR3 is CASSLAGQELFF. As DNA, the CDR3 is TGTGCCAGCAGCTTGGCGGGGCAGGAGCTGTTTTTT.

In this sample, this clonotype turned up a few times. This chain uses TRBV7-2 with TRBJ1-1; the D gene is possibly TRBD1 (6 bases). Deletions cut 3 bases from V and 1 base from J, with 12 bases between. Germline CDR1 SGHTA, CDR2 FQGNSA. The CDR3 consists of 15 residues. CDR3: CASSLRSTGNTEAFF. Written as DNA, the CDR3 is TGTGCCAGCAGCTTGAGGTCGACAGGGAACACTGAAGCTTTCTTT.

This clonotype was found many times. The chain carries TRBV28 and TRBJ1-2; weak D call: TRBD1 (5 bases). The germline V and J ends were trimmed by 5 bases and 6 bases, with 16 bases remaining between them. The CDR3 spans 14 residues. The V gene's germline CDR1 is MDHEN and CDR2 SYDVKM. In DNA, the CDR3 is TGTGCCAGCAGTCCCGGGACGTTTAGTGATGGCTACACCTTC. This gives the protein CASSPGTFSDGYTF.

The chain is built from TRBV6-2 or TRBV6-3 and TRBJ2-6, with D unclear. Germline V lookup: CDR1 MNHEY, CDR2 SVGEGT. Trimming removed 2 bases from V and 2 bases from J, with 10 bases in between. This CDR3 is 16 amino acids long. The CDR3 coding sequence is TGTGCCAGCAGTTACGGTGGGGAAACTGGGGCCAACGTCCTGACTTTC. As protein: CASSYGGETGANVLTF.

This clonotype was observed at least ten times. This chain connects TRBV7-2 to TRBJ1-6; D unresolved. With 5 bases removed from V and 8 bases from J, the gap between germline ends came to 10 bases. CDR1 and CDR2 from the germline V gene are SGHTA and FQGNSA. The CDR3 has 13 amino acids. Written as DNA, the CDR3 is TGTGCCAGCAGCGATTGGACGGATTCACCCCTCCACTTT. Protein sequence: CASSDWTDSPLHF.

The table lists this clonotype with many counts. J is TRBJ2-7 and V is TRBV12-3 or TRBV12-4; tentative D call: TRBD1 (8 bases). V shed 5 bases and J shed 6 bases, with 14 bases lying between them. There are 13 residues in the CDR3. CDR3 amino acids: CASSPDREGEQYF. DNA for the CDR3: TGTGCCAGCAGTCCGGACAGGGAGGGCGAGCAGTACTTC.

This clonotype was observed a handful of times. V and J are TRBV20-1 and TRBJ2-1; D is possibly TRBD2 (6 bases). Germline V gene lookup returns CDR1 DFQATT and CDR2 SNEGSKA (reference sequence). Trimming stripped 4 bases from V and 9 bases from J, with 13 bases between. The CDR3 spans 12 residues. The CDR3, as DNA: TGCAGTGCTATTGCGGGGACCAGTGAGCAGTTCTTC. Translation gives CSAIAGTSEQFF.

V usage is TRBV9 and J usage is TRBJ2-1, with unresolved D. CDR1 is SGDLS, CDR2 YYNGEE, per germline. V lost 0 bases to trimming and J lost 3 bases, with 10 bases between them. The CDR3 sequence is 15 residues long. The CDR3 region is CASSVASFHYNEQFF. The CDR3 DNA sequence: TGTGCCAGCAGCGTAGCTTCTTTCCACTACAATGAGCAGTTCTTC.

This clonotype was seen ten or more times. J is TRBJ2-5 and V is TRBV6-2 or TRBV6-3, with D hard to call. V was pared by 3 bases and J by 2 bases, with 10 bases between. CDR1 is MNHEY and CDR2 is SVGEGT in the germline V gene. The CDR3 is 14 residues long. DNA for the CDR3: TGTGCCAGCAGTTATCCTGGTGGGCAAGAGACCCAGTACTTC. Translation: CASSYPGGQETQYF.

This clonotype was detected ten times or more. The rearrangement links TRBV11-2 to TRBJ1-3; D remains unclear. V dropped 1 base and J dropped 5 bases, with 0 bases sitting between them. The CDR3 length is 11 residues. Germline loops: CDR1 SGHAT, CDR2 FQNNGV. Here the CDR3 DNA reads TGTGCCAGCAGCTTAGGAAACACCATATATTTT. Encoded protein: CASSLGNTIYF. Filled out from reference TRBV11-2 and TRBJ1-3, the complete variable domain reads EAGVAQSPRYKIIEKRQSVAFWCNPISGHATLYWYQQILGQGPKLLIQFQNNGVVDDSQLPKDRFSAERLKGVDSTLKIQPAKLEDSAVYLCASSLGNTIYFGEGSWLTVV.

This clonotype occurred many times. The V gene is TRBV30, the J gene TRBJ1-2; D not certain. The CDR3 is made up of 12 amino acids. CDR1 is GTSNPN, CDR2 SVGIG, per germline (reference sequence). The V end lost 1 base, the J end lost 3 bases, and 6 bases lay between the germline ends. The CDR3 loop reads CAWSETHYGYTF. The CDR3 bases are TGTGCCTGGAGTGAGACACACTATGGCTACACCTTC.

A few counts support this clonotype. The DNA for the CDR3 is TGTGCCACCAGTGATTTGGGAGGGTATGGCTACACCTTC. Protein sequence: CATSDLGGYGYTF. V is TRBV24-1 and J is TRBJ1-2; D is undetermined. V lost 0 bases, J lost 5 bases, and 6 bases lay in between. This CDR3 is built from 13 residues. CDR1 is KGHDR, CDR2 SFDVKD, per germline.

This clonotype was seen a handful of times. This chain links TRBV20-1 with TRBJ1-4; D not resolved. The CDR3 has 13 amino acids. Germline V gene data show CDR1 as DFQATT and CDR2 as SNEGSKA (reference sequence). V dropped 0 bases and J dropped 0 bases, with 2 bases sitting between them. The CDR3 region has the DNA TGCAGTGCTAGAGAGCCAACTAATGAAAAACTGTTTTTT. This codes for CSAREPTNEKLFF.

In its sample, this clonotype was seen many times. The chain recombines TRBV5-1 with TRBJ1-1; 8 bases match TRBD1. The CDR3 sequence is 11 residues long. Germline CDR1 and CDR2: SGHRS and YFSETQ. Unmatched junction bases numbered 1, after V lost 7 bases and J lost 5 bases. The DNA for the CDR3 is TGCGCCAGCGGACAGGGAACTGAAGCTTTCTTT. Protein: CASGQGTEAFF.

At least ten counts were recorded for this clonotype. This rearrangement joins TRBV28 to TRBJ1-5; D gene unclear. The germline gives CDR1 MDHEN, CDR2 SYDVKM. V was trimmed by 3 bases and J by 5 bases, leaving 11 bases between them. This CDR3 comprises 14 residues. This CDR3 reads CASSLWLEDQPQHF. The CDR3 DNA follows: TGTGCCAGCAGTTTGTGGCTAGAGGATCAGCCCCAGCATTTT.

V is TRBV6-9 and J is TRBJ1-1; D is uncertain. The V gene lost 3 bases and the J gene lost 1 base, with 9 bases spanning the gap. Germline CDR1 is MNHGY and CDR2 is SVAAGI. The CDR3 extends over 14 amino acids. The CDR3 DNA reads TGTGCCAGCAGTTACGGAAGTGAGAACACTGAAGCTTTCTTT. Protein sequence: CASSYGSENTEAFF.

This clonotype appeared many times. V and J are TRBV30 and TRBJ2-1; the match to TRBD1 covers 8 bases. The germline CDR1 and CDR2 sequences are GTSNPN and SVGIG (reference sequence). The CDR3 contains 13 residues. With V trimmed by 1 base and J by 15 bases, 11 bases remained unmatched. CDR3 sequence (DNA): TGTGCCTGGAGTGAATCGGACAGGGTCTTTCTGTTCTTC. Translation: CAWSESDRVFLFF.

This clonotype was observed many times. This chain links TRBV7-2 with TRBJ1-2, with TRBD1 matching 7 bases. V lost 1 base, J lost 0 bases, and 2 bases stayed unmatched. Germline V lookup: CDR1 SGHTA, CDR2 FQGNSA. The CDR3 length is 15 residues. The CDR3 coding sequence is TGTGCCAGCAGCTTAGTCGACAGGGCTAACTATGGCTACACCTTC. It yields the protein CASSLVDRANYGYTF.

This clonotype was recorded at least ten times. The chain combines TRBV18 with TRBJ1-3, with TRBD1 as a possible D gene (6 bases). The CDR3 runs 15 residues. The germline gives CDR1 KGHSH, CDR2 LQKENI. The V gene lost 2 bases and the J gene lost 0 bases, with 8 bases spanning the gap. CDR3 sequence: CASSPRTASGNTIYF. CDR3 sequence (DNA): TGTGCCAGCTCACCAAGGACAGCCTCTGGAAACACCATATATTTT.

This clonotype was found many times. The V call is TRBV4-2, the J call TRBJ2-3, with 11 bases fitting TRBD2. V dropped 4 bases and J dropped 0; count of bases not matched to a gene: 9. The germline gives CDR1 LGHNA, CDR2 YNFKEQ. The CDR3 has 18 amino acids. The DNA of the CDR3 is TGTGCCAGCAGCCTCCATAGCGGGGGGGGCCCTAGCACAGATACGCAGTATTTT. The encoded protein is CASSLHSGGGPSTDTQYF.

This clonotype was detected many times. The chain joins TRBV7-2 to TRBJ2-7; D possibly corresponds to TRBD2 (6 bases). Germline V gene sequence: CDR1 SGHTA, CDR2 FQGNSA. The CDR3 contains 15 residues. V lost 0 bases to trimming and J lost 3 bases, with 12 bases between them. The CDR3 loop reads CASSLAGGDYYEQYF. The CDR3 coding sequence is TGTGCCAGCAGCTTAGCGGGGGGAGACTACTACGAGCAGTACTTC.

The sample holds many counts of this clonotype. The rearrangement links TRBV3-1 to TRBJ1-1; D unresolved. CDR3 length: 14 residues. The germline V gene encodes CDR1 LGHDT and CDR2 YNNKEL (reference sequence). Trimming pared 0 bases from V and 7 bases from J, leaving 12 bases between. Written as DNA, the CDR3 is TGTGCCAGCAGCCAAGATAAAGGGTTTGGTGAAGCTTTCTTT. As protein: CASSQDKGFGEAFF. Filled out from reference TRBV3-1 and TRBJ1-1, the complete variable domain reads DTAVSQTPKYLVTQMGNDKSIKCEQNLGHDTMYWYKQDSKKFLKIMFSYNNKELIINETVPNRFSPKSPDKAHLNLHINSLELGDSAVYFCASSQDKGFGEAFFGQGTRLTVV.

This clonotype was seen many times. This chain connects TRBV5-1 to TRBJ1-5; D might be TRBD1 (6 bases). Germline V CDR1 and CDR2: SGHRS, YFSETQ. This CDR3 contains 13 residues. Trimming cost V 4 bases and J 4 bases, with 9 bases left between them. CDR3 bases: TGCGCCAGCAGCCGCGACAGGAATCAGCCCCAGCATTTT. Its translation is CASSRDRNQPQHF. The whole variable domain, filled in from reference TRBV5-1 and TRBJ1-5, reads KAGVTQTPRYLIKTRGQQVTLSCSPISGHRSVSWYQQTPGQGLQFLFEYFSETQRNKGNFPGRFSGRQFSNSRSEMNVSTLELGDSALYLCASSRDRNQPQHFGDGTRLSIL.

This clonotype was detected many times. The rearrangement links TRBV10-3 to TRBJ2-5; D uncertain. The CDR3 length is 13 residues. V lost 4 bases and J lost 3, with 9 bases in between. Per the germline V gene, CDR1 is ENHRY and CDR2 is SYGVKD. The CDR3 DNA follows: TGTGCCATCAGTGGAGAGCAGAAAGAGACCCAGTACTTC. The encoded protein is CAISGEQKETQYF.

This clonotype was counted only a few times. The J gene is TRBJ2-3, the V gene TRBV5-4; 8 bases are shared with TRBD2. From germline, CDR1 is SGHNT and CDR2 YYREEE (reference sequence). The CDR3 sequence is 15 residues long. J lost 7 bases, V lost 0 bases, and 7 bases had no gene match. The CDR3 DNA sequence: TGTGCCAGCAGCTTGGCCAGGACTAGCTCCCATACGCAGTATTTT. Translating gives CASSLARTSSHTQYF.

The V and J genes are TRBV19 and TRBJ2-1; 8 nucleotides match TRBD2. CDR3 length equals 15 residues. Trimming cost V 5 bases and J 6 bases; bases outside gene matches: 9. Germline V gene sequence: CDR1 LNHDA, CDR2 SQIVND (reference sequence). The CDR3 spells CASSEAGTSSNEQFF. CDR3 nucleotides: TGTGCCAGTAGTGAGGCCGGGACTAGTTCCAATGAGCAGTTCTTC.

This clonotype was detected many times. The genes are TRBV10-3 and TRBJ1-5; D possibly corresponds to TRBD1 (6 bases). Trimming pared 4 bases from V and 5 bases from J, leaving 15 bases between. The CDR3 has 15 amino acids. CDR1 ENHRY and CDR2 SYGVKD come from the germline V gene. CDR3 bases: TGTGCCATCAGTGGGTTGGGGGGCCAGGATCAGCCCCAGCATTTT. Translated, it gives CAISGLGGQDQPQHF.